One sample yielded the 32 T cell receptor beta chains listed below, sequenced in a study of identifying expanded T cells in peripheral blood (dated by TCRdb to about 2019). Libraries were prepared through the immunoSEQ multiplex PCR assay. TCRdb holds this immuneACCESS table with in-frame rearrangements only. Some clones are missing; in checked studies, unresolved V genes explain under half, and the rest has no known cause. The sample table contains 100,000 or so clones; only one count was recorded for roughly 85% of them. The top ten clonotypes cover roughly 15% of the sample. Specimen: blood. The origin of the receptors is a person between 18 and 75 years old in good health.

The chain recombines TRBV4-3 with TRBJ1-3; D unclear. The V and J ends lost 0 bases and 0 bases respectively, with 15 bases between them. The CDR3 length is 18 residues. Germline assignment: CDR1 LGHNA and CDR2 YSLEER. CDR3 bases: TGCGCCAGCAGCCAAGATATTGCGGTCGGGGTCTCTGGAAACACCATATATTTT. It encodes CASSQDIAVGVSGNTIYF.

The V gene is TRBV9, the J gene TRBJ2-7, with 12 nucleotides matching TRBD1. Trimming removed 0 bases from V and 5 bases from J; junction bases left unmatched: 3. Germline V gene sequence: CDR1 SGDLS, CDR2 YYNGEE. This CDR3 contains 15 residues. CDR3: CASSVEGQGADEQYF. CDR3 nucleotide sequence: TGTGCCAGCAGCGTAGAGGGACAGGGGGCTGACGAGCAGTACTTC. Combining the CDR3 with reference TRBV9 and TRBJ2-7 gives the whole variable domain DSGVTQTPKHLITATGQRVTLRCSPRSGDLSVYWYQQSLDQGLQFLIQYYNGEERAKGNILERFSAQQFPDLHSELNLSSLELGDSALYFCASSVEGQGADEQYFGPGTRLTVT.

The chain recombines TRBV2 with TRBJ1-4; D is perhaps TRBD1 (5 bases). The CDR3 length is 17 residues. Germline V gene sequence: CDR1 SNHLY, CDR2 FYNNEI. V was pared by 4 bases and J by 0 bases, with 15 bases between. The CDR3 DNA is TGTGCCAGCAGTGGGCCGGGGGGTCGTGCAACTAATGAAAAACTGTTTTTT. It is translated as CASSGPGGRATNEKLFF.

The chain employs TRBV5-8 and TRBJ1-3, with D uncertain. This CDR3 has 17 amino acids. Trimming pared 0 bases from V and 0 bases from J, leaving 13 bases between. The germline V gene encodes CDR1 SGHTS and CDR2 YDEGEE. Here the CDR3 DNA reads TGTGCCAGCAGCTTGGTCCTCCAAGCGGCCTCTGGAAACACCATATATTTT. Protein: CASSLVLQAASGNTIYF.

This clone was observed a single time. CDR3 in amino acids: CASSPYGGPLVTQYF. The CDR3, as DNA: TGTGCCAGCAGCCCATACGGGGGGCCTTTAGTGACCCAGTACTTC. The V and J genes are TRBV7-9 and TRBJ2-5, with D tentatively TRBD2 (7 bases). CDR3 size: 15 residues. Per germline, CDR1 SEHNR and CDR2 FQNEAQ (reference sequence). Trimming took 5 bases from V and 7 from J, leaving 20 bases between them.

This clone came up once. This chain links TRBV27 with TRBJ1-6, with D possibly matching TRBD1 (5 bases). Germline CDR1 reads MNHEY; CDR2 reads SMNVEV (reference sequence). V lost 7 bases and J lost 6, with 16 bases in between. The length of the CDR3 is 15 residues. The DNA of the CDR3 is TGTGCCAGCACCCTAACCGGGACCCCTAATTCACCCCTCCACTTT. Residues: CASTLTGTPNSPLHF.

The rearrangement uses TRBV6-5 and TRBJ1-5; D unresolved. Per the germline V gene, CDR1 is MNHEY and CDR2 is SVGAGI. Trimming took 6 bases from V and 2 from J, leaving 11 bases between them. CDR3 length: 14 residues. The CDR3 reads CASSRRWGNQPQHF. The CDR3 DNA reads TGTGCCAGCAGCCGACGGTGGGGCAATCAGCCCCAGCATTTT.

V and J are TRBV25-1 and TRBJ1-5, with D hard to call. The CDR3 contains 14 residues. V was trimmed by 3 bases and J by 3 bases, leaving 9 bases between them. Germline lookup yields CDR1 MGHDK and CDR2 SYGVNS. The DNA of the CDR3 is TGTGCCAGCAGTGACGGACGTAACAATCAGCCCCAGCATTTT. The encoded protein is CASSDGRNNQPQHF.

This clone was recorded once. This chain joins TRBV5-4 and TRBJ1-2, with 8 positions matching TRBD1. CDR3 length: 15 amino acids. J lost 6 bases, V lost 0 bases, and 7 bases had no gene match. The V gene's germline CDR1 is SGHNT and CDR2 YYREEE (reference sequence). The CDR3 reads CASSLGQGRGDGYTF. The CDR3 bases are TGTGCCAGCAGCTTGGGACAGGGGCGAGGTGATGGCTACACCTTC. Variable domain in full (rest from reference TRBV5-4 and TRBJ1-2): ETGVTQSPTHLIKTRGQQVTLRCSSQSGHNTVSWYQQALGQGPQFIFQYYREEENGRGNFPPRFSGLQFPNYSSELNVNALELDDSALYLCASSLGQGRGDGYTFGSGTRLTVV.

The chain combines TRBV5-1 with TRBJ2-2, with D possibly being TRBD1 (6 bases). Germline CDR1 is SGHRS and CDR2 is YFSETQ. V lost 5 bases to trimming and J lost 6 bases, with 11 bases between them. This CDR3 is 13 amino acids long. Written as DNA, the CDR3 is TGCGCCAGCAGGGGGGCTGAGGCCGGGGAGCTGTTTTTT. Translating it yields CASRGAEAGELFF.

The chain is built from TRBV25-1 and TRBJ2-5; 8 positions agree with TRBD1. CDR1 and CDR2 from the germline V gene are MGHDK and SYGVNS. Unmatched junction bases numbered 7, after V lost 5 bases and J lost 5 bases. CDR3 length: 14 amino acids. The CDR3 region has the DNA TGTGCCAGCAGTTATGCAGGGGGCCGGGAGACCCAGTACTTC. Residues: CASSYAGGRETQYF.

The genes are TRBV7-6 and TRBJ2-1; D call uncertain. With 7 bases removed from V and 4 bases from J, the gap between germline ends came to 20 bases. The germline CDR1 and CDR2 sequences are SGHVS and FNYEAQ. The CDR3 is made up of 16 amino acids. The CDR3 here is CASTPGWGGSYNEQFF. The CDR3 DNA reads as TGTGCCAGCACCCCAGGTTGGGGTGGTTCATACAATGAGCAGTTCTTC.

The gene calls are TRBV6-5 and TRBJ2-7; TRBD2 agrees at 10 bases. Per the germline V gene, CDR1 is MNHEY and CDR2 is SVGAGI. After removal of 0 bases from V and 7 bases from J, the junction contained 6 bases not matched to a gene. The CDR3 loop spans 15 amino acids. DNA for the CDR3: TGTGCCAGCAGTTACTCGACTAGCGGGCTCAGAGAGCAGTACTTC. Its translation: CASSYSTSGLREQYF.

The chain links TRBV29-1 to TRBJ2-7; 8 bases match TRBD2. Germline lookup yields CDR1 SQVTM and CDR2 ANQGSEA. V lost 4 bases to trimming and J lost 2 bases; unmatched junction nucleotides: 4. The CDR3 has 13 amino acids. DNA for the CDR3: TGCAGCGTTGGAGCGGGGGTCACCTACGAGCAGTACTTC. It encodes CSVGAGVTYEQYF.

This chain uses TRBV5-6 with TRBJ2-5, with 9 bases aligning to TRBD1. This CDR3 contains 13 residues. The J segment lost 4 bases and the V segment lost 3 bases, leaving 1 base of the junction unmatched. The V gene's germline CDR1 is SGHDT and CDR2 YYEEEE. CDR3 residues: CASSSTGGETQYF. The DNA for the CDR3 is TGTGCCAGCAGCTCGACAGGGGGAGAGACCCAGTACTTC. Filled out from reference TRBV5-6 and TRBJ2-5, the complete variable domain reads DAGVTQSPTHLIKTRGQQVTLRCSPKSGHDTVSWYQQALGQGPQFIFQYYEEEERQRGNFPDRFSGHQFPNYSSELNVNALLLGDSALYLCASSSTGGETQYFGPGTRLLVL.

In nucleotides, the CDR3 is TGTGCCAGCAGACCGACAGGGGGGTCCCAAGAGACCCAGTACTTC. It specifies CASRPTGGSQETQYF. J is TRBJ2-5 and V is TRBV28; 9 bases align to TRBD1. With V trimmed by 6 bases and J by 1 base, 6 bases remained unmatched. The CDR3 is 15 amino acids. The germline V gene has CDR1 MDHEN and CDR2 SYDVKM.

This chain joins TRBV6-5 and TRBJ2-1; unclear D gene. This CDR3 has 15 amino acids. Trimming pared 2 bases from V and 0 bases from J, leaving 8 bases between. The germline V gene encodes CDR1 MNHEY and CDR2 SVGAGI. The CDR3 DNA follows: TGTGCCAGCAGTTACGGATATAGCTCCTACAATGAGCAGTTCTTC. Translation gives CASSYGYSSYNEQFF.

The chain combines TRBV7-2 with TRBJ2-7, with a possible D match to TRBD2 (6 bases). The ends were cut back, 1 base at V and 6 bases at J, with 10 bases in the middle. The CDR3 is 13 residues long. Germline V gene lookup returns CDR1 SGHTA and CDR2 FQGNSA. In DNA form, the CDR3 reads TGTGCCAGCAGCTTAGTGGAGGGAACCGAGCAGTACTTC. Protein: CASSLVEGTEQYF.

The chain links TRBV6-5 to TRBJ2-7, with 12 positions matching TRBD1. Germline V gene data show CDR1 as MNHEY and CDR2 as SVGAGI. The CDR3 has 16 residues. The V and J ends lost 4 bases and 7 bases, in that order; junction bases with no gene match: 11. Written as DNA, the CDR3 is TGTGCCAGCAGTTCATTTCCGGGACAGGGGGCTGGGGAGCAGTACTTC. This gives the protein CASSSFPGQGAGEQYF.

The chain links TRBV5-4 to TRBJ1-1; 7 positions match TRBD1. V dropped 4 bases and J dropped 6; count of bases not matched to a gene: 12. The germline gives CDR1 SGHNT, CDR2 YYREEE (reference sequence). The CDR3 totals 15 residues. The CDR3 sequence is CASSTGGQLVAEAFF. In nucleotides, the CDR3 is TGTGCCAGCAGCACGGGGGGACAGCTGGTAGCTGAAGCTTTCTTT.

The rearrangement joins TRBV7-9 to TRBJ1-3; D gene ambiguous. Germline V gene lookup returns CDR1 SEHNR and CDR2 FQNEAQ (reference sequence). The V end was cut by 1 base, the J end by 1 base, with 17 bases between. There are 18 residues in the CDR3. CDR3 sequence (DNA): TGTGCCAGCAGCTTAGATGGGTACCATCTCCCGTCTGGAAACACCATATATTTT. Its translation: CASSLDGYHLPSGNTIYF.

The chain combines TRBV30 with TRBJ1-2; 9 nucleotides line up with TRBD1. V lost 4 bases to trimming and J lost 1 base; unmatched junction nucleotides: 10. There are 16 residues in the CDR3. Germline loops: CDR1 GTSNPN, CDR2 SVGIG (reference sequence). The CDR3 DNA reads as TGTGCCTGGACTTTTAAGGACAGGGGAGTTAACTATGGCTACACCTTC. This sequence encodes CAWTFKDRGVNYGYTF.

V is TRBV11-2 and J is TRBJ1-6, with D unresolved. V was cut by 1 base and J by 10 bases, with 20 bases left in between. The CDR3 loop spans 17 amino acids. Germline V CDR1 and CDR2: SGHAT, FQNNGV. CDR3 sequence: CASSLVRSGLSGSPLHF. The DNA for the CDR3 is TGTGCCAGCAGCTTAGTTCGATCAGGACTAAGTGGCTCACCCCTCCACTTT.

CDR3 nucleotide sequence: TGTGCCAGCAGCTTTCGAGGAGGGCTTAATGAAAAACTGTTTTTT. Amino acid sequence: CASSFRGGLNEKLFF. The rearrangement joins TRBV9 to TRBJ1-4; no clear D. This CDR3 region has 15 residues. Looked up from germline, CDR1 is SGDLS and CDR2 is YYNGEE. The ends were cut back, 4 bases at V and 4 bases at J, with 14 bases in the middle.

The chain employs TRBV7-7 and TRBJ1-2; the match to TRBD1 covers 10 bases. This CDR3 is built from 13 residues. Trimming at V came to 5 bases and at J to 5 bases, leaving 2 bases not matched to a gene. Per the germline V gene, CDR1 is SSHAT and CDR2 is FNYEAQ (reference sequence). CDR3 coding DNA: TGTGCCAGCAGCCCGGGACAGGGGTATGGCTACACCTTC. Translating it yields CASSPGQGYGYTF.

This sequence joins TRBV5-1 and TRBJ2-7; 16 bases are a match to TRBD2. Germline V gene data show CDR1 as SGHRS and CDR2 as YFSETQ. Unmatched junction bases numbered 6, after V lost 1 base and J lost 5 bases. This CDR3 has 17 amino acids. CDR3 nucleotides: TGCGCCAGCAGCTTGACAGGGACTAGCGGGGGGGCCCACGAGCAGTACTTC. It codes for CASSLTGTSGGAHEQYF.

The chain's CDR3 is CASSLGPLETEAFF. CDR3 in DNA: TGTGCCAGCAGCTTGGGCCCCTTGGAGACTGAAGCTTTCTTT. This chain links TRBV5-5 with TRBJ1-1; D is ambiguous. CDR3 length: 14 residues. V lost 0 bases and J 5 bases, leaving 11 bases between the germline ends. CDR1 SGHKS and CDR2 YYEKEE come from the germline V gene (reference sequence).

The chain uses TRBV2 and TRBJ2-2; possible D gene TRBD1, 5 bases. The germline V and J ends were trimmed by 6 bases and 6 bases, with 14 bases remaining between them. CDR3 length equals 14 residues. Germline loops: CDR1 SNHLY, CDR2 FYNNEI. The chain's CDR3 is CASRNQGNPGELFF. The CDR3 DNA follows: TGTGCCAGCAGGAACCAGGGAAATCCCGGGGAGCTGTTTTTT.

CDR3 nucleotide sequence: TGTGCCAGCCTGAAGACAGGGGGAAACACCATATATTTT. It encodes CASLKTGGNTIYF. The rearrangement links TRBV5-6 to TRBJ1-3; TRBD1 matches at 7 bases. V lost 7 bases and J lost 4; bases outside the gene matches: 5. This CDR3 has 13 amino acids. Germline V CDR1 and CDR2: SGHDT, YYEEEE.

The gene calls are TRBV19 and TRBJ2-2; TRBD2 aligns across 12 bases. Germline V CDR1 and CDR2: LNHDA, SQIVND (reference sequence). The CDR3 covers 19 residues. V shed 6 bases, J shed 4 bases, and the junction held 15 bases outside the gene matches. Here the CDR3 reads CASRGRLAGAPQLTGELFF. The CDR3 DNA sequence: TGTGCCAGTAGAGGACGACTAGCGGGGGCCCCACAACTCACCGGGGAGCTGTTTTTT.

This clone was detected only once. This chain uses TRBV5-1 with TRBJ1-6; D possibly corresponds to TRBD1 (6 bases). The CDR3 loop spans 16 amino acids. Looked up from germline, CDR1 is SGHRS and CDR2 is YFSETQ. V lost 0 bases and J 6 bases, leaving 13 bases between the germline ends. The CDR3, as DNA: TGCGCCAGCAGCTTGGTCGGGGGCGGCGGTAATTCACCCCTCCACTTT. The encoded protein is CASSLVGGGGNSPLHF. The entire variable domain, with the rest obtained from reference TRBV5-1 and TRBJ1-6, is as follows: KAGVTQTPRYLIKTRGQQVTLSCSPISGHRSVSWYQQTPGQGLQFLFEYFSETQRNKGNFPGRFSGRQFSNSRSEMNVSTLELGDSALYLCASSLVGGGGNSPLHFGNGTRLTVT.

The rearrangement uses TRBV5-6 and TRBJ2-7; D might be TRBD2 (5 bases). V was pared by 3 bases and J by 3 bases, with 13 bases between. From germline, CDR1 is SGHDT and CDR2 YYEEEE. The CDR3 is 14 residues long. CDR3 in DNA: TGTGCCAGCAGCTGGGGAGCAATCAACTACGAGCAGTACTTC. Protein product: CASSWGAINYEQYF.